What follows are 27 T cell receptor beta chains derived from one specimen sequenced in a study of a mutant IDH1 vaccine in newly diagnosed glioma. These receptors' antigens are unknown. Sequencing used immunoSEQ multiplex PCR; TCRdb keeps in-frame clones, though not all of them. The table records 25,000 to 30,000 clones, around 87% of them present only once. Time point in this sample: week 5, during vaccination. The investigators gave 300 ug of mutant IDH1 20-mer peptide in each vaccine dose, together with topical imiquimod. Source: peripheral blood mononuclear cells (PBMCs), taken from a glioma patient whose treatment included an IDH1 peptide vaccine. The source of these receptors is a woman aged 40 to 49 with glioma. Some clones in this sample may be carry-over from other donors' samples.

The J gene is TRBJ2-7, the V gene TRBV29-1; unclear D gene. The CDR3 length is 14 residues. V lost 4 bases, J lost 5 bases, and 18 bases lay in between. CDR1 is SQVTM and CDR2 is ANQGSEA in the germline V gene. The CDR3 nucleotides are TGCAGCGTTGTTTTTGGGCAGCCTCTGGACGAGCAGTACTTC. Translating gives CSVVFGQPLDEQYF.

The J gene is TRBJ1-4, the V gene TRBV4-3, with D uncertain. CDR1 LGHNA and CDR2 YSLEER come from the germline V gene. This CDR3 is 13 amino acids long. V shed 0 bases and J shed 7 bases, with 6 bases lying between them. DNA of the CDR3: TGCGCCAGCAGCCAAGACTTGAGTGAAAAACTGTTTTTT. It codes for CASSQDLSEKLFF.

The chain links TRBV7-9 to TRBJ2-2; the match to TRBD2 covers 10 bases. The V gene end was trimmed by 5 bases and the J gene end by 5 bases; junction bases not matched to a gene: 8. This CDR3 has 16 residues. The V gene's germline CDR1 is SEHNR and CDR2 FQNEAQ (reference sequence). The chain's CDR3 is CASSGLAGGWTGELFF. Written as DNA, the CDR3 is TGTGCCAGCAGCGGATTAGCGGGAGGATGGACCGGGGAGCTGTTTTTT.

The chain recombines TRBV11-2 with TRBJ1-3; 7 bases match TRBD1. The CDR3 is 14 amino acids. J was trimmed by 8 bases and V by 5 bases; bases with no gene match: 9. Germline values: CDR1 SGHAT, CDR2 FQNNGV. CDR3 DNA: TGTGCCAGCAGCCCCCAACAGGGGTGGGACACCATATATTTT. This gives the protein CASSPQQGWDTIYF.

This chain links TRBV19 with TRBJ2-3, with 7 bases aligning to TRBD2. The CDR3 covers 14 residues. With 4 bases clipped from V and 1 base from J, the junction kept 2 bases outside the gene matches. Germline V gives CDR1 LNHDA, CDR2 SQIVND (reference sequence). CDR3 region: CASSRREGTDTQYF. The CDR3 nucleotides read TGTGCCAGTAGTAGACGGGAGGGCACAGATACGCAGTATTTT.

This rearrangement joins TRBV7-2 to TRBJ1-2; the match to TRBD1 covers 8 bases. The germline gives CDR1 SGHTA, CDR2 FQGNSA. J was trimmed by 8 bases and V by 0 bases; bases with no gene match: 8. The CDR3 totals 15 residues. The CDR3 protein is CASSLAQVSGGGYTF. The CDR3 DNA reads as TGTGCCAGCAGCTTAGCGCAGGTTTCAGGGGGCGGCTACACCTTC.

Here the CDR3 reads CASRLAGTDTQYF. In DNA, the CDR3 is TGTGCCAGCAGACTAGCGGGAACAGATACGCAGTATTTT. J is TRBJ2-3 and V is TRBV7-2; 10 nucleotides agree with TRBD2. The CDR3 runs to 13 residues. Per germline, CDR1 SGHTA and CDR2 FQGNSA. Trimming took 6 bases from V and 3 from J; bases not matched to a gene: 0.

The J gene is TRBJ1-6, the V gene TRBV13; 7 nucleotides match TRBD1. With V trimmed by 2 bases and J by 14 bases, 6 bases remained unmatched. This CDR3 region has 13 residues. Looked up from germline, CDR1 is PRHDT and CDR2 is FYEKMQ (reference sequence). CDR3 sequence: CASSLRDSVTLHF. The DNA of the CDR3 is TGTGCCAGCAGCTTACGGGACAGCGTCACCCTCCACTTT.

A single count supports this clone. This rearrangement joins TRBV18 to TRBJ2-2; a weak D match, TRBD2 (5 bases). Trimming left V 6 bases short and J 6 bases short, with 11 bases between. The CDR3 is 13 residues long. The V gene's germline CDR1 is KGHSH and CDR2 LQKENI. For the CDR3, the DNA is TGTGCCAGCTCCCCCAGAGCGGCCGGGGAGCTGTTTTTT. It encodes CASSPRAAGELFF.

This chain uses TRBV7-2 with TRBJ2-7; TRBD2 matches at 12 bases. This CDR3 comprises 15 residues. V gave up 0 bases and J gave up 7 bases; unmatched junction bases: 4. The germline V gene encodes CDR1 SGHTA and CDR2 FQGNSA. The chain's CDR3 is CASSLASSGGEEQYF. The CDR3 nucleotides read TGTGCCAGCAGCTTAGCCTCTAGCGGGGGGGAGGAGCAGTACTTC.

This clone occurred a few times. The rearrangement uses TRBV7-3 and TRBJ2-3; 8 bases line up with TRBD2. The V segment lost 0 bases and the J segment 6 bases; nucleotides outside the gene matches: 8. The CDR3 sequence is 16 residues long. The germline V gene has CDR1 SGHTA and CDR2 FQGTGA. This chain's CDR3 is CASSLTFGGGMDTQYF. CDR3 in DNA: TGTGCCAGCAGCTTAACGTTCGGCGGGGGGATGGATACGCAGTATTTT.

The chain joins TRBV7-6 to TRBJ1-1; a possible D gene is TRBD1 (6 bases). From germline, CDR1 is SGHVS and CDR2 FNYEAQ. The V and J ends lost 3 bases and 1 base respectively, with 12 bases between them. CDR3 length: 15 residues. CDR3: CASSFLRGENTEAFF. The CDR3 coding sequence is TGTGCCAGCAGCTTTCTCAGGGGAGAGAACACTGAAGCTTTCTTT. The full variable domain, with the rest looked up from reference TRBV7-6 and TRBJ1-1, is GAGVSQSPRYKVTKRGQDVALRCDPISGHVSLYWYRQALGQGPEFLTYFNYEAQQDKSGLPNDRFSAERPEGSISTLTIQRTEQRDSAMYRCASSFLRGENTEAFFGQGTRLTVV.

V is TRBV28 and J is TRBJ1-1, with TRBD1 as a possible D gene (6 bases). The germline gives CDR1 MDHEN, CDR2 SYDVKM. Trimming stripped 8 bases from V and 0 bases from J, with 10 bases between. This CDR3 is 13 amino acids long. CDR3: CASRYRVNTEAFF. CDR3 nucleotides: TGTGCCAGCCGGTACAGGGTGAACACTGAAGCTTTCTTT.

The chain links TRBV11-3 to TRBJ2-3; D gene uncertain. V dropped 1 base and J dropped 5 bases, with 7 bases sitting between them. The germline V gene has CDR1 SGHNT and CDR2 YENEEA. The CDR3 runs 13 residues. CDR3 sequence (DNA): TGTGCCAGCAGCTTAGGACCAGAAGATACGCAGTATTTT. It translates to CASSLGPEDTQYF.

The chain employs TRBV12-1 and TRBJ1-1. TRBV12-1 constitutes a pseudogene. The CDR3 is made up of 14 amino acids. CDR3 sequence reads: CASRMTTMNTEAFF. For the CDR3, the DNA is TGTGCCAGCAGGATGACTACCATGAACACTGAAGCTTTCTTT.

The chain joins TRBV2 to TRBJ2-7; TRBD2 agrees at 13 bases. Trimming cost V 6 bases and J 9 bases; bases outside gene matches: 20. The V gene's germline CDR1 is SNHLY and CDR2 FYNNEI. The CDR3 contains 18 residues. The CDR3 nucleotides are TGTGCCAGCAGCCGGACTAGCGGGAGAGAACTTTCCGCCAGAGTGCAGTACTTC. Amino acid sequence: CASSRTSGRELSARVQYF.

The rearrangement joins TRBV5-5 to TRBJ2-1; D perhaps matches TRBD2 (7 bases). Germline CDR1 reads SGHKS; CDR2 reads YYEKEE (reference sequence). This CDR3 comprises 14 residues. V was cut by 3 bases and J by 9 bases, with 16 bases left in between. CDR3 residues: CASSWGLQGSEQFF. The CDR3 DNA follows: TGTGCCAGCAGCTGGGGACTACAGGGTAGTGAGCAGTTCTTC.

The chain carries TRBV5-4 and TRBJ1-2, with TRBD1 matching 9 bases. This CDR3 region has 15 residues. Losses at the gene ends were 5 bases for V and 8 bases for J; bases not matched to a gene: 13. CDR1 and CDR2 (germline): SGHNT, YYREEE (reference sequence). CDR3 loop: CASSSPGTGFGGYTF. The CDR3, as DNA: TGTGCCAGCAGTTCGCCCGGGACAGGGTTCGGGGGCTACACCTTC.

The chain joins TRBV19 to TRBJ2-3; D is possibly TRBD1 or TRBD2 (5 bases each). Germline V gene sequence: CDR1 LNHDA, CDR2 SQIVND (reference sequence). The CDR3 is 12 residues long. Between the trimmed V and J ends, which lost 3 bases and 7 bases, there was a span of 8 bases. This CDR3 reads CASSIGGNTQYF. The DNA for the CDR3 is TGTGCCAGTAGTATTGGGGGAAATACGCAGTATTTT.

The V and J genes are TRBV4-1 and TRBJ2-5; unclear D gene. V lost 4 bases to trimming and J lost 2 bases, with 14 bases between them. The germline gives CDR1 MGHRA, CDR2 YSYEKL. The CDR3 length is 15 residues. CDR3 DNA sequence: TGCGCCAGCAGCCTCTCCCTGATAAATCAAGAGACCCAGTACTTC. This encodes CASSLSLINQETQYF.

The chain has TRBV6-1 and TRBJ1-1, with TRBD1 matching over 7 bases. This CDR3 has 13 amino acids. Germline loops: CDR1 MNHNS, CDR2 SASEGT. The trim removed 9 bases at V and 5 bases at J, leaving 9 bases unmatched. The CDR3 protein is CASRQGWGTEAFF. The CDR3 coding sequence is TGTGCCAGTCGACAGGGTTGGGGAACTGAAGCTTTCTTT.

The genes are TRBV5-1 and TRBJ2-7; D unresolved. Trimming took 2 bases from V and 6 from J, leaving 9 bases between them. CDR3 length equals 12 residues. Germline values: CDR1 SGHRS, CDR2 YFSETQ. The CDR3 is CASSFMVGEQYF. The CDR3, as DNA: TGCGCCAGCAGCTTTATGGTGGGCGAGCAGTACTTC.

This clone has just one count. The chain has TRBV29-1 and TRBJ2-1; possible D gene TRBD2, 5 bases. This CDR3 is built from 12 residues. The V end lost 2 bases, the J end lost 7 bases, and 9 bases lay between the germline ends. Looked up from germline, CDR1 is SQVTM and CDR2 is ANQGSEA. CDR3 protein: CSVELASNEQFF. The DNA of the CDR3 is TGCAGCGTTGAACTAGCTAGTAATGAGCAGTTCTTC.

This chain connects TRBV27 to TRBJ2-2; 10 bases agree with TRBD1. V gave up 5 bases and J gave up 0 bases; unmatched junction bases: 9. The CDR3 sequence is 18 residues long. The germline V gene has CDR1 MNHEY and CDR2 SMNVEV (reference sequence). This chain's CDR3 is CASSPGQGYYANTGELFF. The CDR3 DNA follows: TGTGCCAGCAGTCCGGGACAGGGGTATTACGCGAACACCGGGGAGCTGTTTTTT.

This chain links TRBV20-1 with TRBJ2-5; D is uncertain. From germline, CDR1 is DFQATT and CDR2 SNEGSKA (reference sequence). The CDR3 loop spans 11 amino acids. V lost 0 bases and J 5 bases, leaving 4 bases between the germline ends. The CDR3 region is CSAREGETQYF. The CDR3 DNA follows: TGCAGTGCTAGAGAGGGGGAGACCCAGTACTTC.

The gene calls are TRBV7-2 and TRBJ2-7; no firm D call. V lost 5 bases, J lost 2 bases, and 10 bases lay in between. There are 13 residues in the CDR3. Germline CDR1 is SGHTA and CDR2 is FQGNSA. CDR3 bases: TGTGCCAGCAGCCCACAACCTACCTACGAGCAGTACTTC. Translation: CASSPQPTYEQYF.

The chain couples TRBV5-4 to TRBJ2-3; 9 nucleotides agree with TRBD2. CDR3 length: 16 residues. Unmatched junction bases numbered 6, after V lost 3 bases and J lost 1 base. Germline values: CDR1 SGHNT, CDR2 YYREEE (reference sequence). CDR3 protein: CASSWVAGVGTDTQYF. The DNA of the CDR3 is TGTGCCAGCAGCTGGGTAGCGGGAGTAGGCACAGATACGCAGTATTTT.